The 14 T cell receptor beta chains given below trace back to one sample, sequenced in a study of vaccination and CD4 T cells after COVID-19. Treatment indicated: approximately nine-day PBMC culture with coronavirus spike peptide pools or control peptides (ViraFEST assay). An unexposed donor provided the CD4+ T cells, which were collected before the COVID-19 pandemic (2011-2018). The study sequenced cultured CD4+ T cell DNA using the Oncomine TCR Beta short-read assay. DNA came from CD4+ T cells after culture. TCRdb recomputed calls from the PCR reads with MiXCR, one row per CDR3 protein. This repertoire shows 12,000 or so distinct CDR3 sequences, more than 35% found once; its top ten account for 15% to 20%. Their antigens remain unidentified. The sequencing sample was made of CD4+ T cells from blood, cultured in vitro. These receptors were taken from a human donor in good health.

This chain uses TRBV30 with TRBJ1-2; TRBD1 aligns across 8 bases. V lost 0 bases to trimming and J lost 4 bases; unmatched junction nucleotides: 1. This CDR3 has 13 amino acids. CDR1 and CDR2 (germline): GTSNPN, SVGIG (reference sequence). This CDR3 reads CAWSVGTGYGYTF. CDR3 bases: TGTGCCTGGAGTGTAGGGACAGGCTATGGCTACACCTTC.

The V call is TRBV6-5, the J call TRBJ1-4; D gene uncertain. CDR3 size: 15 residues. The V gene's germline CDR1 is MNHEY and CDR2 SVGAGI. Trimming took 0 bases from V and 10 from J, leaving 15 bases between them. The CDR3 sequence is CASSYSWAESGKLFF. Written as DNA, the CDR3 is TGTGCCAGCAGTTACTCGTGGGCAGAATCGGGAAAACTGTTTTTT.

This clonotype has a handful of counts. CDR3 loop: CATSDLRTGDEQYF. In DNA, the CDR3 is TGTGCCACCAGTGACTTGAGGACAGGGGACGAGCAGTACTTC. V gene TRBV24-1 combines with J gene TRBJ2-7; 9 nucleotides match TRBD1. The CDR3 consists of 14 residues. CDR1 is KGHDR and CDR2 is SFDVKD in the germline V gene. V was clipped by 4 bases and J by 5 bases; unmatched bases: 5.

This clonotype appeared a few times. V is TRBV7-9 and J is TRBJ2-2; no reliable D call. The V end lost 3 bases, the J end lost 3 bases, and 14 bases lay between the germline ends. The CDR3 totals 16 residues. Looked up from germline, CDR1 is SEHNR and CDR2 is FQNEAQ (reference sequence). The CDR3 spells CASSFRALDDTGELFF. The CDR3 DNA is TGTGCCAGCAGCTTCCGGGCCCTGGACGACACCGGGGAGCTGTTTTTT. Complete variable domain (other parts from reference TRBV7-9 and TRBJ2-2): DTGVSQNPRHKITKRGQNVTFRCDPISEHNRLYWYRQTLGQGPEFLTYFQNEAQLEKSRLLSDRFSAERPKGSFSTLEIQRTEQGDSAMYLCASSFRALDDTGELFFGEGSRLTVL.

V gene TRBV6-5 combines with J gene TRBJ1-6; D is undetermined. Trimming took 1 base from V and 7 from J, leaving 8 bases between them. Germline lookup yields CDR1 MNHEY and CDR2 SVGAGI. The CDR3 spans 14 residues. The CDR3 DNA reads TGTGCCAGCAGTTACTGGGTCTCAAATTCACCCCTCCACTTT. It encodes CASSYWVSNSPLHF.

This clonotype was observed a single time. V and J are TRBV5-1 and TRBJ2-7; D gene ambiguous. V was shortened by 6 bases and J by 6 bases, with 19 bases between the two germline ends. Germline values: CDR1 SGHRS, CDR2 YFSETQ. The CDR3 runs to 14 residues. The CDR3 protein is CASMPGSFSSEQYF. The CDR3 DNA sequence: TGCGCCAGCATGCCGGGTTCGTTCAGTTCCGAGCAGTACTTC.

The rearrangement links TRBV30 to TRBJ1-2; 7 nucleotides line up with TRBD1. The CDR3 has 12 amino acids. V gave up 5 bases and J gave up 2 bases; unmatched junction bases: 2. Germline V CDR1 and CDR2: GTSNPN, SVGIG (reference sequence). The CDR3 loop is CAWSRGNYGYTF. The CDR3 region has the DNA TGTGCCTGGTCCAGGGGGAACTATGGCTACACCTTC.

This clonotype was counted only a few times. The junction departs from the called germline gene at one end, perhaps through a read error. The rearrangement links TRBV24-1 to TRBJ2-3, with D perhaps TRBD1 or TRBD2 (5 bases each). Per the germline V gene, CDR1 is KGHDR and CDR2 is SFDVKD. The CDR3 has 12 amino acids. The CDR3 nucleotides read TGCGCTGTGAAGGGACCCACAGATACGCAGTATTTT. Encoded protein: CAVKGPTDTQYF.

The chain joins TRBV20-1 to TRBJ2-7; TRBD2 agrees at 9 bases. Germline assignment: CDR1 DFQATT and CDR2 SNEGSKA (reference sequence). There are 14 residues in the CDR3. After removal of 2 bases from V and 1 base from J, the junction contained 3 bases not matched to a gene. CDR3 DNA: TGCAGTGCTAGAAGGAGCGGGAGGTCCTACGAGCAGTACTTC. This sequence encodes CSARRSGRSYEQYF.

This clonotype was counted only a few times. The chain uses TRBV10-3 and TRBJ2-3; 8 nucleotides align to TRBD2. The CDR3 loop spans 18 amino acids. The germline V gene encodes CDR1 ENHRY and CDR2 SYGVKD. V lost 0 bases to trimming and J lost 2 bases; unmatched junction nucleotides: 10. The CDR3 bases are TGTGCCATCAGTGAGTCGAATTCCCTAGCGGGTATCACAGATACGCAGTATTTT. It specifies CAISESNSLAGITDTQYF.

This clonotype was picked up a small number of times. V is TRBV19 and J is TRBJ2-3, with 8 bases aligning to TRBD2. CDR1 LNHDA and CDR2 SQIVND come from the germline V gene (reference sequence). There are 16 residues in the CDR3. V lost 4 bases, J lost 4 bases, and 10 bases stayed unmatched. The CDR3, as DNA: TGTGCCAGTAGTAAGTTGCGCGGGAGGCTGGCAGATACGCAGTATTTT. Its translation is CASSKLRGRLADTQYF. Complete variable domain (other parts from reference TRBV19 and TRBJ2-3): DGGITQSPKYLFRKEGQNVTLSCEQNLNHDAMYWYRQDPGQGLRLIYYSQIVNDFQKGDIAEGYSVSREKKESFPLTVTSAQKNPTAFYLCASSKLRGRLADTQYFGPGTRLTVL.

V usage is TRBV9 and J usage is TRBJ2-1, with D uncertain. From germline, CDR1 is SGDLS and CDR2 YYNGEE. With 4 bases removed from V and 4 bases from J, the gap between germline ends came to 6 bases. The CDR3 runs to 12 residues. This CDR3 reads CASSNFYNEQFF. CDR3 DNA sequence: TGTGCCAGCAGCAACTTTTACAATGAGCAGTTCTTC.

The chain recombines TRBV7-2 with TRBJ2-7; 10 bases map to TRBD1. The V segment lost 4 bases and the J segment 6 bases; nucleotides outside the gene matches: 9. Germline CDR1 and CDR2: SGHTA and FQGNSA. The CDR3 totals 15 residues. CDR3 nucleotide sequence: TGTGCCAGCAGCTCCGCCGGGACAGGGGTTTTCGAGCAGTACTTC. Residues: CASSSAGTGVFEQYF.

This clonotype was seen a few times. This chain joins TRBV28 and TRBJ1-5; no clear D. V was pared by 3 bases and J by 0 bases, with 18 bases between. This CDR3 has 18 residues. CDR1 MDHEN and CDR2 SYDVKM come from the germline V gene. The CDR3 nucleotides are TGTGCCAGCAGTTTTCCCGGCACAGAGGGAACTAGCAATCAGCCCCAGCATTTT. Its protein is CASSFPGTEGTSNQPQHF.